This entry is about one TCR beta chain. Its antigen is currently unknown. This sample was included in a study of OX40 agonist ivuxolimab in advanced cancers. Notes on the study in general: On average, CD8+ T cells had more expanded clones than CD4+.

Profiled with immunoSEQ multiplex PCR; TCRdb holds only in-frame clones, not every one. The profile shows 75,000 to 95,000 clones, approximately 85% of them singletons. This material consisted of CD4+ or CD8+ T cells sorted from blood, taken in a trial of the OX40 agonist ivuxolimab. This receptor was taken from an adult with an advanced solid tumor such as melanoma, head and neck, liver or kidney cancer.

For the CDR3, the DNA is TGTGCCAGCAGTCAGGACAGTGACTCCTACAATGAGCAGTTCTTC. Translated, it gives CASSQDSDSYNEQFF. The rearrangement links TRBV6-6 to TRBJ2-1, with a tentative D call TRBD1 (6 bases). Deletions cut 5 bases from V and 0 bases from J, with 11 bases between. Germline CDR1 and CDR2: MNHNY and SVGAGI (reference sequence). This CDR3 region has 15 residues.